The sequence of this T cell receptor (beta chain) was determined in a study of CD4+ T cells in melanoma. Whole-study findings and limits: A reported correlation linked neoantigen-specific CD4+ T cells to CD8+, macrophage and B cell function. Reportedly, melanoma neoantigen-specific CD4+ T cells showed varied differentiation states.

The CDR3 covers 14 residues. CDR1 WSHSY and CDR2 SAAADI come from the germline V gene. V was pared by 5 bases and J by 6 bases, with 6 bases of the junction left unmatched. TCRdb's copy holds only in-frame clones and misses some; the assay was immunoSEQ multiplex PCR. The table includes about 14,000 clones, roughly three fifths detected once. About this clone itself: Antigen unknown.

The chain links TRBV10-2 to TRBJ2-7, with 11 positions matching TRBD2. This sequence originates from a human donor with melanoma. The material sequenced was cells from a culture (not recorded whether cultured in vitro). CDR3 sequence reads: CASSNSGGAGEQYF. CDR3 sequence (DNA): TGCGCCAGCAGTAATAGCGGGGGGGCCGGCGAGCAGTACTTC.